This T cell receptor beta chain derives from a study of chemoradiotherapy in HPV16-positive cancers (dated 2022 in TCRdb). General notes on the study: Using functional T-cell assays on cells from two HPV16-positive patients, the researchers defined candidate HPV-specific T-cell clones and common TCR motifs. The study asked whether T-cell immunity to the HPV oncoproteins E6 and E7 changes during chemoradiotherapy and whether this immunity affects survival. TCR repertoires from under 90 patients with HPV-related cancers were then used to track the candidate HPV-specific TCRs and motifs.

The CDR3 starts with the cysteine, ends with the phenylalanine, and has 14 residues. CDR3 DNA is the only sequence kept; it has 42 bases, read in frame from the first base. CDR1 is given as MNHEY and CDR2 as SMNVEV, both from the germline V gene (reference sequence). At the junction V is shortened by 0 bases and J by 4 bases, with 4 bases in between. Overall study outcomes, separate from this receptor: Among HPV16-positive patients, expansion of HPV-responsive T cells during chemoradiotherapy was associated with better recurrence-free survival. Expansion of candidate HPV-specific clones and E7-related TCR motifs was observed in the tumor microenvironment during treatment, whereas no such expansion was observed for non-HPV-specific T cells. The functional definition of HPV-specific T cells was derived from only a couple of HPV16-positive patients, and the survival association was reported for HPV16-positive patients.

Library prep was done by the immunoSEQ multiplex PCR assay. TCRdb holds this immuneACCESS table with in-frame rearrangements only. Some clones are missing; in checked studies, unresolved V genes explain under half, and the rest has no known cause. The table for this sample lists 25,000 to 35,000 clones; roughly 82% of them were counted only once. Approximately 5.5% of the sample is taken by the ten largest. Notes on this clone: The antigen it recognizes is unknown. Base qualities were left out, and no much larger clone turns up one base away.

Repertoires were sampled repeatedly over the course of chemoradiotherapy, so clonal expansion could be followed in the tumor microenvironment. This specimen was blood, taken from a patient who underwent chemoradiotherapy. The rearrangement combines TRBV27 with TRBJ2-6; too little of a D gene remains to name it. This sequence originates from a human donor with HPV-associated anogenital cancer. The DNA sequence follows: TGTGCCAGCAGTTTATCGGAAGGGGCCAACGTCCTGACTTTC. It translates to CASSLSEGANVLTF.